This TCR beta chain comes out of a study of blood T cell repertoires in COVID-19. Study details: Acute and convalescent COVID-19 specimens originated in the United States, Italy and Spain.

Repertoires were generated with immunoSEQ multiplex PCR, while TCRdb's copy carries only in-frame clones and drops some. The sample includes about 300,000 clones, 85% to 90% seen only once; the top ten take about 4%. The CDR3 totals 15 residues. Per the germline V gene, CDR1 is GTSNPN and CDR2 is SVGIG (reference sequence). The V end lost 3 bases, the J end lost 0 bases, and 15 bases lay between the germline ends. Participants spanned ages roughly 18 to 95 years and resided in roughly 22 US areas. Participants' own reports of clinical history determined their cohort assignment. Two consecutive negative NP/OP PCR tests, clearance, or resolved symptoms defined Cohort 3 recovery.

This receptor was taken from a man between 25 and 39 years old who had recovered from COVID-19. This chain joins TRBV30 and TRBJ2-7; tentatively, D is TRBD1 (6 bases). The sample comprised PBMCs or T cells enriched from blood (not recorded which). The CDR3, as DNA: TGTGCCTGGAGGAAGACCGGGACACTCTCCTACGAGCAGTACTTC. It yields the protein CAWRKTGTLSYEQYF.